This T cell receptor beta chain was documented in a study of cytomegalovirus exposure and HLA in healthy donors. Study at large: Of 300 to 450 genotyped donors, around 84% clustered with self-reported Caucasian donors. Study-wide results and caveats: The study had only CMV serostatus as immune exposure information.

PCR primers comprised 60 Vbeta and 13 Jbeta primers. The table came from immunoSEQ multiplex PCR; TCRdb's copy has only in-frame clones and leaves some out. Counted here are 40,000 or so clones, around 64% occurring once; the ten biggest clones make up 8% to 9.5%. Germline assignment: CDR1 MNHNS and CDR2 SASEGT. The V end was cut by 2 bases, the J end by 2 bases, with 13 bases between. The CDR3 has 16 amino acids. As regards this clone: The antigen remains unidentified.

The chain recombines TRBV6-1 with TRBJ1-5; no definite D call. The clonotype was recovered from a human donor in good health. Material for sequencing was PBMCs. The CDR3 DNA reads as TGTGCCAGCAGTGAAAGGAGAGGGCCGGGCAATCAGCCCCAGCATTTT. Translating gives CASSERRGPGNQPQHF.